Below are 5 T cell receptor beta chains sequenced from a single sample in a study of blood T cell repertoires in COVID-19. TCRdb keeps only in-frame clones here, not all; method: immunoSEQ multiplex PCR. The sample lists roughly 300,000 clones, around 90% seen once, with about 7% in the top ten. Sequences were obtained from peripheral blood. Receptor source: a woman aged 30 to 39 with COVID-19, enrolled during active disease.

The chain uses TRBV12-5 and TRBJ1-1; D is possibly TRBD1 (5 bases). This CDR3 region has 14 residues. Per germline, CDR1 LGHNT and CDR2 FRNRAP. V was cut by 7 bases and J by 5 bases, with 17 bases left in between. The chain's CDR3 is CASALSGGKTEAFF. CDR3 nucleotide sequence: TGTGCTAGTGCCCTATCCGGGGGGAAGACTGAAGCTTTCTTT.

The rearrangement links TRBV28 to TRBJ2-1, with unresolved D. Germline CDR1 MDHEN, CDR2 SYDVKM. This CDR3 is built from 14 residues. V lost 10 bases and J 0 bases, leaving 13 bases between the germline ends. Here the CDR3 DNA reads TGTGCCACCGCTATGCGGAGCTCCTACAATGAGCAGTTCTTC. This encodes CATAMRSSYNEQFF.

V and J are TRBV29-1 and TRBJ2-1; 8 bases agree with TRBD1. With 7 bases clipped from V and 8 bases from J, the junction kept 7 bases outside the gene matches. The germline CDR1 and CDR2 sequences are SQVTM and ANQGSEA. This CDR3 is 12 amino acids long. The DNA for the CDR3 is TGCAGCGCCAGGGGGCAGGTCGATGAGCAGTTCTTC. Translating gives CSARGQVDEQFF.

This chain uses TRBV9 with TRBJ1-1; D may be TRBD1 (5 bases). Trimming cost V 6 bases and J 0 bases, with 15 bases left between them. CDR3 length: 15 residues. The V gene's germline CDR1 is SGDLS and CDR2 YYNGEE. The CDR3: CASTPSGAMNTEAFF. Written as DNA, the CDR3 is TGTGCCAGCACCCCTAGTGGGGCTATGAACACTGAAGCTTTCTTT.

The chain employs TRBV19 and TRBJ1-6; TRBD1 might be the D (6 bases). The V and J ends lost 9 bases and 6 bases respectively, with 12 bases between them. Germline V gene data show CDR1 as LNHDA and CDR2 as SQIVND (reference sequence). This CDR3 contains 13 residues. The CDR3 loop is CASHPGVNSPLHF. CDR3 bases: TGTGCCAGCCATCCAGGGGTTAATTCACCCCTCCACTTT. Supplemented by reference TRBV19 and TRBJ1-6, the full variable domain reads DGGITQSPKYLFRKEGQNVTLSCEQNLNHDAMYWYRQDPGQGLRLIYYSQIVNDFQKGDIAEGYSVSREKKESFPLTVTSAQKNPTAFYLCASHPGVNSPLHFGNGTRLTVT.